This TCR beta chain derives from a study of blood T cell repertoires in COVID-19. The assay was immunoSEQ multiplex PCR, and TCRdb's table has in-frame clones only and misses some. The sample yields about 200,000 clones, 86% seen once. Per germline, CDR1 SGHTA and CDR2 FQGNSA. The junction had 8 bases not matched to a gene; V was cut back by 0 bases and J by 10 bases. The CDR3 has 15 residues. Source material: PBMCs or T cells enriched from blood (not recorded which). The sequence was obtained from a woman aged 25 to 39 who had been exposed to COVID-19. The chain carries TRBV7-2 and TRBJ1-2; 10 positions match TRBD1. Written as DNA, the CDR3 is TGTGCCAGCAGCTTAGCGGCCGGGACAGGGGCCTTCTACACCTTC. Protein: CASSLAAGTGAFYTF.